This TCR beta chain was profiled in a study of blood T cell repertoires in COVID-19. Study-level information: Donors in the United States, Italy and Spain gave samples during acute or convalescent COVID-19. Sample material is recorded as cDNA or gDNA derived from T cells, B-cell-depleted T cells, or PBMCs.

Some clones are missing from TCRdb's copy, which holds only in-frame ones; the method was immunoSEQ multiplex PCR. The sample has about 260,000 clones; approximately 88% are singletons. The CDR3 covers 12 residues. CDR1 and CDR2 from the germline V gene are LNHDA and SQIVND (reference sequence). V was trimmed by 5 bases and J by 4 bases, leaving 8 bases between them. J is TRBJ1-1 and V is TRBV19, with a possible D match to TRBD1 (5 bases). Material for sequencing was peripheral blood. The source is a woman between 65 and 79 years old with COVID-19, enrolled during active disease. The CDR3 coding sequence is TGTGCCAGTAGTTCGGGGGGCACTGAAGCTTTCTTT. Translating gives CASSSGGTEAFF.